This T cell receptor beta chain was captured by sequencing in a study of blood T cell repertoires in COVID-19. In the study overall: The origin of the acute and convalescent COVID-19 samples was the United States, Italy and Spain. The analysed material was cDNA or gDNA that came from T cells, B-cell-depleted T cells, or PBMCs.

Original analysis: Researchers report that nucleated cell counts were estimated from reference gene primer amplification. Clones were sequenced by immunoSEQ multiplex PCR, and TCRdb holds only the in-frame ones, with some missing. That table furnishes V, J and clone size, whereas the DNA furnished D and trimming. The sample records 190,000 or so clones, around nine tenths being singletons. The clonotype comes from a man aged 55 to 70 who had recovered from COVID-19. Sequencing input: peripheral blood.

CDR3 residues: CASSVSYNEQFF. The CDR3 DNA sequence: TGTGCCAGTAGCGTCTCCTACAATGAGCAGTTCTTC. The chain carries TRBV19 and TRBJ2-1; D gene uncertain. This CDR3 has 12 amino acids. The germline V gene has CDR1 LNHDA and CDR2 SQIVND (reference sequence). V was pared by 6 bases and J by 0 bases, with 3 bases between.